The 30 T cell receptor beta chains presented below share a single source sample, sequenced in a study of blood T cell repertoires in COVID-19. Clones were read by immunoSEQ multiplex PCR, and TCRdb kept only the in-frame ones, dropping some. This sample has approximately 300,000 clones; nearly 90% occur once, and the top ten carry approximately 5%. The sample was PBMCs or T cells enriched from blood (not recorded which). Receptor source: a woman aged 25 to 45 who had recovered from COVID-19.

The CDR3: CASSLRWGGANNQPQHF. CDR3 DNA sequence: TGTGCCAGCAGCTTAAGGTGGGGGGGTGCCAACAATCAGCCCCAGCATTTT. The chain joins TRBV7-8 to TRBJ1-5, with a possible D match to TRBD1 (5 bases). This CDR3 has 17 amino acids. V was pared by 2 bases and J by 3 bases, with 17 bases between. In germline, CDR1 is SGHVS, CDR2 FQNEAQ.

The CDR3 sequence is CASSQDPGVANEKLFF. CDR3 sequence (DNA): TGTGCCAGCAGCCAAGATCCCGGGGTGGCTAATGAAAAACTGTTTTTT. This chain uses TRBV3-1 (or the pseudogene TRBV3-2) with TRBJ1-4, with D hard to call. This CDR3 is built from 16 residues. With 0 bases removed from V and 3 bases from J, the gap between germline ends came to 11 bases. Per the germline V gene, CDR1 is LGHDT and CDR2 is YNNKEL (reference sequence).

CDR3: CASRATIPPLHF. The CDR3 nucleotides are TGTGCCAGCAGAGCCACGATTCCACCCCTCCACTTT. This chain connects TRBV12-3 or TRBV12-4 to TRBJ1-6; D is unclear. CDR3 length: 12 amino acids. Trimming shortened V by 6 bases and J by 11 bases, and 11 bases separated the two germline ends.

The table lists this clone with a count of one. V is TRBV30 and J is TRBJ1-1; a possible D gene is TRBD1 (5 bases). The CDR3 covers 15 residues. Germline V lookup: CDR1 GTSNPN, CDR2 SVGIG (reference sequence). Trimming shortened V by 5 bases and J by 1 base, and 17 bases separated the two germline ends. The CDR3 DNA reads as TGTGCCTGGTTGAGAATGCGACAGCCGAACACTGAAGCTTTCTTT. This gives the protein CAWLRMRQPNTEAFF. Full variable domain (remainder filled in from reference TRBV30 and TRBJ1-1): SQTIHQWPATLVQPVGSPLSLECTVEGTSNPNLYWYRQAAGRGLQLLFYSVGIGQISSEVPQNLSASRPQDRQFILSSKKLLLSDSGFYLCAWLRMRQPNTEAFFGQGTRLTVV.

The V gene is TRBV30, the J gene TRBJ1-6; 8 bases match TRBD1. Unmatched junction bases numbered 6, after V lost 3 bases and J lost 5 bases. CDR1 and CDR2 from the germline V gene are GTSNPN and SVGIG (reference sequence). This CDR3 contains 15 residues. The chain's CDR3 is CAWREMTGDNSPLHF. The DNA for the CDR3 is TGTGCCTGGAGGGAAATGACAGGGGATAATTCACCCCTCCACTTT.

This sequence joins TRBV5-3 and TRBJ1-2; no clear D. TRBV5-3 is placed among ORFs of uncertain function. V lost 5 bases and J 8 bases, leaving 10 bases between the germline ends. The CDR3 extends over 11 amino acids. The CDR3 region has the DNA TGTGCCAGAAGTTTGAATCTGGGCTACACCTTC. The encoded protein is CARSLNLGYTF.

A single count supports this clone. The CDR3: CASRRGLWTGGYNEQFF. The CDR3 DNA reads TGCGCCAGCAGACGAGGACTCTGGACAGGGGGATACAATGAGCAGTTCTTC. The V and J genes are TRBV5-1 and TRBJ2-1, with 10 bases fitting TRBD1. The V segment lost 5 bases and the J segment 4 bases; nucleotides outside the gene matches: 12. This CDR3 has 17 amino acids. From germline, CDR1 is SGHRS and CDR2 YFSETQ.

The chain has TRBV5-1 and TRBJ2-1; 12 bases map to TRBD2. J was trimmed by 0 bases and V by 4 bases; bases with no gene match: 2. CDR3 size: 16 residues. In germline, CDR1 is SGHRS, CDR2 YFSETQ. Written as DNA, the CDR3 is TGCGCCAGCAGCCCGACTAGCGGGAGCTCCTACAATGAGCAGTTCTTC. This encodes CASSPTSGSSYNEQFF.

V is TRBV9 and J is TRBJ1-3; a possible D gene is TRBD1 (6 bases). The CDR3 totals 18 residues. The V gene lost 1 base and the J gene lost 2 bases, with 19 bases spanning the gap. CDR1 is SGDLS and CDR2 is YYNGEE in the germline V gene. Written as DNA, the CDR3 is TGTGCCAGCAGCGTAACTTCCACTACCGGGACACCTGGAAACACCATATATTTT. This codes for CASSVTSTTGTPGNTIYF.

This sequence joins TRBV30 and TRBJ1-4; D gene ambiguous. The CDR3 is 13 amino acids. V lost 7 bases to trimming and J lost 7 bases, with 16 bases between them. CDR1 is GTSNPN, CDR2 SVGIG, per germline (reference sequence). This CDR3 reads CALARSSREKLFF. The CDR3 coding sequence is TGTGCCTTAGCCCGGTCGTCTCGTGAAAAACTGTTTTTT.

This chain connects TRBV13 to TRBJ2-3; D is unresolved. The germline CDR1 and CDR2 sequences are PRHDT and FYEKMQ (reference sequence). V lost 4 bases and J lost 7, with 12 bases in between. This CDR3 comprises 13 residues. CDR3: CASSSSDSYTQYF. In nucleotides, the CDR3 is TGTGCCAGCAGCTCGTCTGACTCGTATACGCAGTATTTT.

The rearrangement joins TRBV5-1 to TRBJ1-3; D not resolved. Germline lookup yields CDR1 SGHRS and CDR2 YFSETQ. This CDR3 has 15 amino acids. V was trimmed by 4 bases and J by 4 bases, leaving 15 bases between them. The CDR3 protein is CASSLGGREGNTIYF. The CDR3 coding sequence is TGCGCCAGCAGCCTAGGAGGGCGAGAGGGAAACACCATATATTTT.

CDR3: CASSQESLRVKGGYTF. The CDR3 region has the DNA TGCGCCAGCAGCCAAGAGAGTCTCAGGGTGAAAGGCGGCTACACCTTC. The J gene is TRBJ1-2, the V gene TRBV4-3; D possibly corresponds to TRBD1 (5 bases). CDR3 length equals 16 residues. Trimming pared 0 bases from V and 8 bases from J, leaving 19 bases between. CDR1 and CDR2 (germline): LGHNA, YSLEER.

The rearrangement joins TRBV6-5 to TRBJ1-5; no clear D gene. This CDR3 has 14 residues. In germline, CDR1 is MNHEY, CDR2 SVGAGI. V was clipped by 6 bases and J by 5 bases, with 14 bases between them. The CDR3 spells CASRKAARDQPQHF. The CDR3 nucleotides read TGTGCCAGCAGAAAGGCGGCCCGGGATCAGCCCCAGCATTTT.

In this sample, this clone turned up a few times. CDR3 residues: CASSTSGQGSYGYTF. In DNA, the CDR3 is TGTGCCAGCAGTACATCCGGGCAGGGTAGTTATGGCTACACCTTC. The gene calls are TRBV7-2 and TRBJ1-2, with D possibly TRBD1 on 5 matching bases. This CDR3 has 15 residues. Germline-derived CDR1 and CDR2 are SGHTA and FQGNSA. With 6 bases removed from V and 5 bases from J, the gap between germline ends came to 19 bases. Full variable domain (remainder filled in from reference TRBV7-2 and TRBJ1-2): GAGVSQSPSNKVTEKGKDVELRCDPISGHTALYWYRQSLGQGLEFLIYFQGNSAPDKSGLPSDRFSAERTGGSVSTLTIQRTQQEDSAVYLCASSTSGQGSYGYTFGSGTRLTVV.

This CDR3 reads CASSGMSGTSGGAYNEQFF. Here the CDR3 DNA reads TGCGCCAGCAGCGGGATGTCCGGGACTAGCGGGGGGGCCTACAATGAGCAGTTCTTC. The rearrangement uses TRBV5-1 and TRBJ2-1, with TRBD2 matching 16 bases. Trimming removed 4 bases from V and 2 bases from J; junction bases left unmatched: 9. Germline-derived CDR1 and CDR2 are SGHRS and YFSETQ. The CDR3 totals 19 residues.

The chain links TRBV2 to TRBJ1-1, with no clear D. The CDR3 is made up of 16 amino acids. Trimming shortened V by 3 bases and J by 4 bases, and 18 bases separated the two germline ends. Germline V gene sequence: CDR1 SNHLY, CDR2 FYNNEI. Here the CDR3 reads CASSDLLEQQGTEAFF. In nucleotides, the CDR3 is TGTGCCAGCAGTGATTTATTGGAGCAACAAGGCACTGAAGCTTTCTTT. Drawing the rest from reference TRBV2 and TRBJ1-1, the complete variable domain is EPEVTQTPSHQVTQMGQEVILRCVPISNHLYFYWYRQILGQKVEFLVSFYNNEISEKSEIFDDQFSVERPDGSNFTLKIRSTKLEDSAMYFCASSDLLEQQGTEAFFGQGTRLTVV.

The chain recombines TRBV30 with TRBJ1-1, with D possibly matching TRBD1 (6 bases). Germline values: CDR1 GTSNPN, CDR2 SVGIG (reference sequence). With 4 bases removed from V and 1 base from J, the gap between germline ends came to 16 bases. CDR3 length equals 15 residues. In DNA, the CDR3 is TGTGCCTGGACTCGCAGGGGTTTAGGGAACACTGAAGCTTTCTTT. Encoded protein: CAWTRRGLGNTEAFF.

CDR3 protein: CASSKGEWNEQFF. CDR3 coding DNA: TGTGCCAGCAGCAAGGGGGAGTGGAATGAGCAGTTCTTC. This chain uses TRBV7-9 with TRBJ2-1; possibly TRBD1 for D (6 bases). Per the germline V gene, CDR1 is SEHNR and CDR2 is FQNEAQ (reference sequence). This CDR3 is built from 13 residues. Trimming took 5 bases from V and 7 from J, leaving 12 bases between them.

The chain recombines TRBV5-1 with TRBJ1-4; TRBD1 aligns across 11 bases. Trimming removed 4 bases from V and 6 bases from J; junction bases left unmatched: 2. Germline V CDR1 and CDR2: SGHRS, YFSETQ. There are 14 residues in the CDR3. For the CDR3, the DNA is TGCGCCAGCAGCACGGGACAGGGGGATGAAAAACTGTTTTTT. Translated, it gives CASSTGQGDEKLFF.

The genes are TRBV15 and TRBJ2-3, with D possibly TRBD2 on 6 matching bases. The V gene lost 4 bases and the J gene lost 0 bases, with 20 bases spanning the gap. Germline values: CDR1 LNHNV, CDR2 YYDKDF (reference sequence). This CDR3 contains 18 residues. CDR3 amino acids: CATSTRPLLASSTDTQYF. The CDR3 region has the DNA TGTGCCACCAGCACCCGCCCTTTGCTAGCGTCTAGCACAGATACGCAGTATTTT.

The chain couples TRBV7-3 to TRBJ1-1; 7 positions match TRBD1. CDR3 size: 13 residues. CDR1 and CDR2 from the germline V gene are SGHTA and FQGTGA. V trimming: 6 bases; J trimming: 3 bases; junction bases outside the gene matches: 4. DNA for the CDR3: TGTGCCAGCAGGCGACAGGGCGACACTGAAGCTTTCTTT. It encodes CASRRQGDTEAFF. Full variable domain (outside the CDR3, taken from reference TRBV7-3 and TRBJ1-1): GAGVSQTPSNKVTEKGKYVELRCDPISGHTALYWYRQSLGQGPEFLIYFQGTGAADDSGLPNDRFFAVRPEGSVSTLKIQRTERGDSAVYLCASRRQGDTEAFFGQGTRLTVV.

J is TRBJ1-2 and V is TRBV30, with 8 bases that match TRBD1. This CDR3 contains 11 residues. Germline-derived CDR1 and CDR2 are GTSNPN and SVGIG (reference sequence). V shed 5 bases and J 8 bases; nucleotides not matched to a gene: 4. CDR3 coding DNA: TGTGCCTGGCCGACAGGGGACGGCTACACCTTC. Amino acid sequence: CAWPTGDGYTF.

DNA of the CDR3: TGTGCCTGCCCTAGGGTCCAGGGTGTGGAGACCCAGTACTTC. Its protein is CACPRVQGVETQYF. The V call is TRBV30, the J call TRBJ2-5; D is possibly TRBD1 (5 bases). This CDR3 region has 14 residues. V lost 6 bases and J lost 5, with 19 bases in between. The germline V gene has CDR1 GTSNPN and CDR2 SVGIG (reference sequence).

The J gene is TRBJ2-7, the V gene TRBV6-5, with a possible D match to TRBD2 (5 bases). Germline CDR1 MNHEY, CDR2 SVGAGI. Trimming left V 0 bases short and J 2 bases short, with 11 bases between. The CDR3 has 15 residues. The CDR3 DNA reads TGTGCCAGCAGTTACTCGCGGGCAATAACCTACGAGCAGTACTTC. This sequence encodes CASSYSRAITYEQYF.

The chain combines TRBV9 with TRBJ1-5; 9 bases are shared with TRBD1. This CDR3 is 13 amino acids long. Germline lookup yields CDR1 SGDLS and CDR2 YYNGEE. J gave up 5 bases and V 10 bases, and 7 bases lay outside the gene matches. The CDR3 DNA follows: TGTGCCGGGGACAGGGTCACCCATCAGCCCCAGCATTTT. Its translation: CAGDRVTHQPQHF.

This chain joins TRBV25-1 and TRBJ1-1; D not resolved. In germline, CDR1 is MGHDK, CDR2 SYGVNS. With 0 bases removed from V and 4 bases from J, the gap between germline ends came to 18 bases. CDR3 length: 17 amino acids. The CDR3 nucleotides are TGTGCCAGCAGTGAATATGGCCTAGTACTGGGAGGCACTGAAGCTTTCTTT. It specifies CASSEYGLVLGGTEAFF.

V usage is TRBV3-1 (or the pseudogene TRBV3-2) and J usage is TRBJ1-2; D remains ambiguous. The CDR3 consists of 12 residues. CDR1 is LGHDT, CDR2 YNNKEL, per germline (reference sequence). V was clipped by 1 base and J by 7 bases, with 7 bases between them. Here the CDR3 reads CASSQAFGGYTF. Written as DNA, the CDR3 is TGTGCCAGCAGCCAAGCTTTCGGTGGCTACACCTTC.

The chain joins TRBV29-1 to TRBJ1-2; a possible D gene is TRBD1 (6 bases). V was clipped by 7 bases and J by 2 bases, with 14 bases between them. CDR3 size: 13 residues. CDR1 is SQVTM, CDR2 ANQGSEA, per germline. In DNA form, the CDR3 reads TGCAGCGCAGAACAGGGATCGAACTATGGCTACACCTTC. Residues: CSAEQGSNYGYTF.

The CDR3 reads CAWSGTASNQPQHF. The CDR3 region has the DNA TGTGCCTGGAGCGGGACAGCTAGCAATCAGCCCCAGCATTTT. V usage is TRBV30 and J usage is TRBJ1-5; 7 bases align to TRBD1. The CDR3 runs 14 residues. From germline, CDR1 is GTSNPN and CDR2 SVGIG (reference sequence). J was trimmed by 0 bases and V by 3 bases; bases with no gene match: 2. The full variable domain, with the rest looked up from reference TRBV30 and TRBJ1-5, is SQTIHQWPATLVQPVGSPLSLECTVEGTSNPNLYWYRQAAGRGLQLLFYSVGIGQISSEVPQNLSASRPQDRQFILSSKKLLLSDSGFYLCAWSGTASNQPQHFGDGTRLSIL.